These 6 T cell receptor beta chains came from one sample sequenced in a study of identical twins. TCRdb passed the 5' RACE reads through MiXCR, listing each CDR3 protein once. The sample yields hundreds of thousands of distinct CDR3 sequences, 20% to 25% seen once. Another study also made use of these data, one on yellow fever vaccine responses in identical twins.

Sequencing input: CD4+ T cells sorted from blood. The receptor set was obtained from a woman younger than 35 in good health.

The chain joins TRBV4-1 to TRBJ2-3; D is perhaps TRBD2 (5 bases). V was clipped by 4 bases and J by 4 bases, with 21 bases between them. CDR3 size: 17 residues. Germline V gene lookup returns CDR1 MGHRA and CDR2 YSYEKL. The CDR3: CASSPAGPPNPPDTQYF. In nucleotides, the CDR3 is TGCGCCAGCAGCCCCGCGGGCCCCCCAAACCCACCAGATACGCAGTATTTT.

The V call is TRBV12-3 or TRBV12-4, the J call TRBJ2-7; 7 bases fit TRBD2. The J segment lost 2 bases and the V segment lost 2 bases, leaving 3 bases of the junction unmatched. CDR3 length equals 14 residues. CDR3 region: CASSLWGGAYEQYV. CDR3 coding DNA: TGTGCCAGCAGTTTATGGGGGGGTGCCTACGAGCAGTACGTC.

The chain employs TRBV10-3 and TRBJ2-7; 9 nucleotides match TRBD1. The junction had 5 bases not matched to a gene; V was cut back by 6 bases and J by 2 bases. Per the germline V gene, CDR1 is ENHRY and CDR2 is SYGVKD. CDR3 size: 14 residues. As DNA, the CDR3 is TGTGCCATCAGCGAGGACAGGGGCCCCTACGAGCAGTACTTC. It is translated as CAISEDRGPYEQYF.

This clonotype was seen a few times. The chain's CDR3 is CSVGSNTDTQYF. The CDR3, as DNA: TGCAGCGTTGGGAGCAACACAGATACGCAGTATTTT. The chain links TRBV29-1 to TRBJ2-3; D is ambiguous. Looked up from germline, CDR1 is SQVTM and CDR2 is ANQGSEA. This CDR3 is built from 12 residues. V lost 4 bases, J lost 2 bases, and 7 bases lay in between.

A few counts support this clonotype. The rearrangement uses TRBV5-1 and TRBJ2-5; D gene ambiguous. Per the germline V gene, CDR1 is SGHRS and CDR2 is YFSETQ. CDR3 length: 14 amino acids. The germline V and J ends were trimmed by 1 base and 4 bases, with 11 bases remaining between them. CDR3 in amino acids: CASSLSLWRETQYF. The CDR3 DNA reads as TGCGCCAGCAGCTTGTCCCTCTGGAGAGAGACCCAGTACTTC.

This clonotype turned up a few times. The chain employs TRBV12-3 or TRBV12-4 and TRBJ2-7, with D possibly matching TRBD1 (6 bases). V was clipped by 2 bases and J by 0 bases, with 17 bases between them. This CDR3 contains 17 residues. The CDR3 DNA sequence: TGTGCCAGCAGTTTATGGGGCAGGGGTCTTAGCTCCTACGAGCAGTACTTC. The encoded protein is CASSLWGRGLSSYEQYF.